This TCR beta chain was recorded in a study of T cell repertoires in cytomegalovirus infection. The wider study: Indications of both CMV infection and matching HLA type were provided by public TCR beta signatures.

This clonotype occurred many times. Each CDR3 protein is one row after TCRdb ran MiXCR on the reads. The table includes about 250,000 distinct CDR3 sequences, around 12% detected once. V gave up 3 bases and J gave up 9 bases; unmatched junction bases: 10. The CDR3 spans 17 residues. Germline V gene sequence: CDR1 MDHEN, CDR2 SYDVKM. What was sequenced was PBMCs. This clonotype was sampled from a human donor in good health (CMV status not recorded). Some clones in this sample may be carry-over from other donors' samples. J is TRBJ2-1 and V is TRBV28; the match to TRBD2 covers 14 bases. CDR3: CASSFSKTSGRASEQFF. The CDR3, as DNA: TGTGCCAGCAGTTTTTCTAAGACTAGCGGGAGGGCCAGTGAGCAGTTCTTC.